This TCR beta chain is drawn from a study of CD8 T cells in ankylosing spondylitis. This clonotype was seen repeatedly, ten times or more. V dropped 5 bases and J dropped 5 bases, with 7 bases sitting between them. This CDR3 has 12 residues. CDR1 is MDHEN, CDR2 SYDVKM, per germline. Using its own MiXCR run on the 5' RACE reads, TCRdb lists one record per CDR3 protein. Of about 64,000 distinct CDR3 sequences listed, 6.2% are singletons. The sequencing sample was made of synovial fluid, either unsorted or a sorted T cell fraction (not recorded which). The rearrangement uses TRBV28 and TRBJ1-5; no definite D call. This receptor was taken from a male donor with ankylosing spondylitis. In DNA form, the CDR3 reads TGTGCCAGCAGTCCTCAATATCAGCCCCAGCATTTT. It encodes CASSPQYQPQHF.